The present TCR beta chain was sequenced within a study of T cell changes during pregnancy in multiple sclerosis. The V gene's germline CDR1 is SEHNR and CDR2 FQNEAQ (reference sequence). The V gene lost 5 bases and the J gene lost 1 base, with 14 bases spanning the gap. This CDR3 has 15 amino acids. Produced via immunoSEQ multiplex PCR; TCRdb's table is partial and in-frame only. The table lists about 28,000 clones, 89% of them singletons, with 0.8% in the top ten. Sequencing was performed on CD4+ T cells from peripheral blood mononuclear cells, taken in the second trimester of pregnancy. The clonotype was recovered from a female donor with multiple sclerosis, enrolled in a pregnancy study. The chain has TRBV7-9 and TRBJ1-1; TRBD1 is a possible D gene (6 bases). CDR3 DNA: TGTGCCAGCAGCCTCACAGGGAGTCGGAACACTGAAGCTTTCTTT. Translating gives CASSLTGSRNTEAFF.